This TCR beta chain came from a study of T-cell reconstitution after alpha-beta-depleted transplantation in children. This clonotype was detected many times. The authors prepared the TCRbeta library with unique molecular identifiers. TCRdb independently ran MiXCR on the PCR reads; one entry per CDR3 protein. The sample has hundreds of thousands of distinct CDR3 sequences, roughly 10% seen once. The germline V gene encodes CDR1 MNHEY and CDR2 SVGEGT. Trimming left V 0 bases short and J 4 bases short, with 7 bases between. CDR3 length equals 13 residues. The TCR was taken from a human donor who donated a stem cell graft to a child with acute myeloid leukemia. The chain is built from TRBV6-2 or TRBV6-3 and TRBJ2-7; no clear D. The source was PBMCs from the stem cell graft donor, collected from the stem cell graft. This chain's CDR3 is CASSYSWEYEQYF. The CDR3 nucleotides read TGTGCCAGCAGTTACTCGTGGGAATACGAGCAGTACTTC.